One sample yielded the 12 T cell receptor beta chains listed below, sequenced in a study of T cells in tuberculosis. Cells were sorted from thawed PBMC rested overnight and stained with GMM-loaded CD1B tetramer, viability dye and anti-CD3. C32 glucose monomycolate from Rhodococcus equi was loaded onto the CD1B tetramers. Profiled with immunoSEQ multiplex PCR; TCRdb holds only in-frame clones, not every one. Of 50,000 or so clones listed, around 90% are singletons. The sample consisted of CD1b-GMM tetramer-negative cells sorted from PBMCs. The receptor set was obtained from an adult woman with latent tuberculosis.

The chain recombines TRBV7-9 with TRBJ1-1, with D perhaps TRBD1 (6 bases). Germline CDR1 and CDR2: SEHNR and FQNEAQ (reference sequence). This CDR3 comprises 14 residues. The V and J ends lost 3 bases and 6 bases respectively, with 14 bases between them. The CDR3 DNA sequence: TGTGCCAGCAGCTTTAAGGGGGGGCGGGCTGAAGCTTTCTTT. Translating gives CASSFKGGRAEAFF. Variable domain in full (rest from reference TRBV7-9 and TRBJ1-1): DTGVSQNPRHKITKRGQNVTFRCDPISEHNRLYWYRQTLGQGPEFLTYFQNEAQLEKSRLLSDRFSAERPKGSFSTLEIQRTEQGDSAMYLCASSFKGGRAEAFFGQGTRLTVV.

This clone was observed a single time. As DNA, the CDR3 is TGTGCCAGCAGCTTAGGGACTTCCCCGCGTGAGCAGTTCTTC. It is translated as CASSLGTSPREQFF. The chain uses TRBV7-2 and TRBJ2-1, with D possibly matching TRBD2 (5 bases). Trimming took off 1 base at V and 9 bases at J, with 13 bases between the two ends. Germline V gene sequence: CDR1 SGHTA, CDR2 FQGNSA. This CDR3 comprises 14 residues.

The CDR3 reads CASSREGDEYEQYF. CDR3 DNA sequence: TGTGCCAGCAGTCGGGAGGGGGATGAGTACGAGCAGTACTTC. The rearrangement joins TRBV6-6 to TRBJ2-7; 8 bases fit TRBD2. The CDR3 totals 14 residues. V lost 5 bases, J lost 4 bases, and 7 bases stayed unmatched. Per the germline V gene, CDR1 is MNHNY and CDR2 is SVGAGI (reference sequence).

This chain joins TRBV7-2 and TRBJ1-5; tentative D call: TRBD1 (6 bases). Germline CDR1 is SGHTA and CDR2 is FQGNSA. This CDR3 has 16 amino acids. Trimming cost V 5 bases and J 3 bases, with 17 bases left between them. This CDR3 reads CASSPMGQGNNQPQHF. The DNA of the CDR3 is TGTGCCAGCAGCCCAATGGGCCAGGGGAACAATCAGCCCCAGCATTTT.

The V gene is TRBV12-2, the J gene TRBJ1-1; TRBD1, as called in the table, went unchecked against the DNA. TRBV12-2 is reported as a pseudogene. The CDR3 loop spans 15 amino acids. CDR3 sequence: CASRLDTDRGTEAFF. Here the CDR3 DNA reads TGTGCAAGTCGCTTAGATACCGACAGGGGCACTGAAGCTTTCTTT.

The chain links TRBV19 to TRBJ1-3; tentative D call: TRBD1 (5 bases). Germline V lookup: CDR1 LNHDA, CDR2 SQIVND (reference sequence). Trimming shortened V by 3 bases and J by 0 bases, and 9 bases separated the two germline ends. CDR3 size: 15 residues. The CDR3: CASSITTGSGNTIYF. For the CDR3, the DNA is TGTGCCAGTAGTATCACAACAGGCTCTGGAAACACCATATATTTT.

This chain uses TRBV11-2 with TRBJ2-1; D remains ambiguous. Between the trimmed V and J ends, which lost 0 bases and 7 bases, there was a span of 7 bases. From germline, CDR1 is SGHAT and CDR2 FQNNGV. The CDR3 is 13 amino acids. The CDR3 spells CASSLDLANEQFF. DNA of the CDR3: TGTGCCAGCAGCTTAGATCTGGCAAATGAGCAGTTCTTC.

The genes are TRBV5-6 and TRBJ1-4; D is perhaps TRBD1 (6 bases). This CDR3 has 15 amino acids. The V gene's germline CDR1 is SGHDT and CDR2 YYEEEE. The V gene lost 3 bases and the J gene lost 3 bases, with 12 bases spanning the gap. The CDR3 sequence: CASSSFRGANEKLFF. Here the CDR3 DNA reads TGTGCCAGCAGCTCGTTCAGGGGAGCTAATGAAAAACTGTTTTTT. Full variable domain (rest looked up from reference TRBV5-6 and TRBJ1-4): DAGVTQSPTHLIKTRGQQVTLRCSPKSGHDTVSWYQQALGQGPQFIFQYYEEEERQRGNFPDRFSGHQFPNYSSELNVNALLLGDSALYLCASSSFRGANEKLFFGSGTQLSVL.

The chain is built from TRBV4-3 and TRBJ2-1, with no clear D. V lost 4 bases, J lost 0 bases, and 10 bases lay in between. The germline gives CDR1 LGHNA, CDR2 YSLEER. This CDR3 is built from 15 residues. The CDR3 is CASSPIWSSYNEQFF. The DNA for the CDR3 is TGCGCCAGCAGCCCCATATGGAGCTCCTACAATGAGCAGTTCTTC.

The chain combines TRBV19 with TRBJ2-3, with 7 bases matching TRBD1. The CDR3 is 15 amino acids. V lost 6 bases and J lost 0; bases outside the gene matches: 6. CDR1 and CDR2 from the germline V gene are LNHDA and SQIVND (reference sequence). DNA of the CDR3: TGTGCCAGTAGGGGCAGGGGGACAAGCACAGATACGCAGTATTTT. This gives the protein CASRGRGTSTDTQYF.

The chain employs TRBV2 and TRBJ2-7, with TRBD1 matching 8 bases. This CDR3 contains 12 residues. V lost 7 bases, J lost 7 bases, and 6 bases stayed unmatched. From germline, CDR1 is SNHLY and CDR2 FYNNEI. The CDR3 protein is CASNRGDWEQYF. The CDR3 DNA sequence: TGTGCCAGCAACAGGGGGGATTGGGAGCAGTACTTC.

This rearrangement joins TRBV11-3 to TRBJ2-1; D ambiguous. Deletions cut 5 bases from V and 5 bases from J, with 13 bases between. The CDR3 runs to 14 residues. Germline V gene lookup returns CDR1 SGHNT and CDR2 YENEEA. Written as DNA, the CDR3 is TGTGCCAGCAGCCCTAGTCCCCCGAACAATGAGCAGTTCTTC. Translation: CASSPSPPNNEQFF.